These 19 T cell receptor beta chains were all obtained from the same sample, sequenced in a study of T cell responses to AZD1222 COVID-19 vaccine. TCRdb's table, derived via immunoSEQ multiplex PCR, lists solely in-frame clones and lacks some. The table records around 140,000 clones, roughly 93% of them present only once. The sequencing here drew on peripheral blood, taken after recovery from COVID-19. The receptors originated from an adult who had recovered from COVID-19.

This rearrangement joins TRBV12-3 or TRBV12-4 to TRBJ2-7; D gene ambiguous. V gave up 5 bases and J gave up 2 bases, with 7 bases separating them. The CDR3 runs 12 residues. The CDR3 spells CASSGAAYEQYF. CDR3 coding DNA: TGTGCCAGCAGTGGAGCCGCCTACGAGCAGTACTTC.

The rearrangement uses TRBV9 and TRBJ1-2; no reliable D call. Germline CDR1 reads SGDLS; CDR2 reads YYNGEE. The V end lost 3 bases, the J end lost 8 bases, and 26 bases lay between the germline ends. This CDR3 spans 17 amino acids. Written as DNA, the CDR3 is TGTGCCAGCAGCGGACTTTCCTCCCAAACTACCTCGGGGGGCTACACCTTC. This translates into CASSGLSSQTTSGGYTF.

The V call is TRBV11-2, the J call TRBJ2-2; 7 bases match TRBD2. J was trimmed by 4 bases and V by 5 bases; bases with no gene match: 7. Germline V gene sequence: CDR1 SGHAT, CDR2 FQNNGV. The CDR3 is 15 amino acids. The CDR3 sequence is CASSLQGGSTGELFF. The CDR3 coding sequence is TGTGCCAGCAGCCTCCAGGGAGGGAGCACCGGGGAGCTGTTTTTT.

The rearrangement links TRBV27 to TRBJ2-3; 7 bases are shared with TRBD1. The ends lost 5 bases at V and 4 bases at J; junction bases unmatched: 3. This CDR3 spans 13 amino acids. The germline CDR1 and CDR2 sequences are MNHEY and SMNVEV (reference sequence). The CDR3 protein is CASSRQGPDTQYF. The CDR3 coding sequence is TGTGCCAGCAGTCGACAGGGCCCAGATACGCAGTATTTT.

This sequence joins TRBV30 and TRBJ1-1; D unclear. Trimming removed 4 bases from V and 0 bases from J, with 3 bases in between. This CDR3 spans 11 amino acids. Germline loops: CDR1 GTSNPN, CDR2 SVGIG (reference sequence). The CDR3 DNA sequence: TGTGCCTGGACCTTGAACACTGAAGCTTTCTTT. Translation gives CAWTLNTEAFF.

The genes are TRBV3-1 (or the pseudogene TRBV3-2) and TRBJ1-2; 8 nucleotides agree with TRBD1. Unmatched junction bases numbered 2, after V lost 0 bases and J lost 8 bases. This CDR3 contains 13 residues. Germline V gene data show CDR1 as LGHDT and CDR2 as YNNKEL (reference sequence). The DNA of the CDR3 is TGTGCCAGCAGCCAAGATACAGGGGGAGGCTACACCTTC. It is translated as CASSQDTGGGYTF.

The chain links TRBV12-3 or TRBV12-4 to TRBJ1-1, with 12 nucleotides matching TRBD1. This CDR3 contains 13 residues. V trimming: 5 bases; J trimming: 10 bases; junction bases outside the gene matches: 5. CDR3 sequence: CASSGGTGGAAFF. CDR3 DNA: TGTGCCAGCAGTGGGGGGACAGGGGGCGCAGCTTTCTTT.

The V call is TRBV30, the J call TRBJ2-7; TRBD2 matches at 11 bases. The germline CDR1 and CDR2 sequences are GTSNPN and SVGIG (reference sequence). V was pared by 4 bases and J by 3 bases, with 5 bases of the junction left unmatched. The CDR3 length is 14 residues. The CDR3 DNA is TGTGCCTGGACGCTAGCGGGAGGCTACTACGAGCAGTACTTC. Amino acids: CAWTLAGGYYEQYF. Full variable domain (rest looked up from reference TRBV30 and TRBJ2-7): SQTIHQWPATLVQPVGSPLSLECTVEGTSNPNLYWYRQAAGRGLQLLFYSVGIGQISSEVPQNLSASRPQDRQFILSSKKLLLSDSGFYLCAWTLAGGYYEQYFGPGTRLTVT.

CDR3 residues: CASRRQGGNEQYF. The CDR3 DNA sequence: TGTGCCAGCAGAAGACAGGGGGGGAACGAGCAGTACTTC. The rearrangement links TRBV2 to TRBJ2-7, with 9 bases aligning to TRBD1. Germline V gene data show CDR1 as SNHLY and CDR2 as FYNNEI. V lost 6 bases, J lost 5 bases, and 5 bases stayed unmatched. This CDR3 has 13 amino acids. Using reference TRBV2 and TRBJ2-7 for the parts outside the CDR3, the full variable domain is EPEVTQTPSHQVTQMGQEVILRCVPISNHLYFYWYRQILGQKVEFLVSFYNNEISEKSEIFDDQFSVERPDGSNFTLKIRSTKLEDSAMYFCASRRQGGNEQYFGPGTRLTVT.

This chain links TRBV5-1 with TRBJ2-5; D is possibly TRBD1 or TRBD2 (5 bases each). Trimming removed 0 bases at V and 1 base at J, with 10 bases between. Germline V gives CDR1 SGHRS, CDR2 YFSETQ. The CDR3 covers 15 residues. CDR3: CASSLGGAGQETQYF. In nucleotides, the CDR3 is TGCGCCAGCAGCTTGGGAGGGGCCGGCCAAGAGACCCAGTACTTC. Looking up the rest from reference TRBV5-1 and TRBJ2-5 gives the full variable domain: KAGVTQTPRYLIKTRGQQVTLSCSPISGHRSVSWYQQTPGQGLQFLFEYFSETQRNKGNFPGRFSGRQFSNSRSEMNVSTLELGDSALYLCASSLGGAGQETQYFGPGTRLLVL.

The gene calls are TRBV6-5 and TRBJ1-2, with D perhaps TRBD1 (5 bases). V was shortened by 5 bases and J by 5 bases, with 9 bases between the two germline ends. CDR3 size: 12 residues. Germline CDR1 MNHEY, CDR2 SVGAGI. The CDR3 loop is CASSLTGYGYTF. In DNA, the CDR3 is TGTGCCAGCAGTCTTACAGGTTATGGCTACACCTTC.

This rearrangement joins TRBV11-3 to TRBJ2-2; 7 nucleotides line up with TRBD1. Trimming took 4 bases from V and 5 from J; bases not matched to a gene: 1. Germline CDR1 reads SGHNT; CDR2 reads YENEEA. CDR3 length: 13 amino acids. The CDR3 sequence is CASSSQGTGELFF. In DNA form, the CDR3 reads TGTGCCAGCAGCTCACAGGGGACCGGGGAGCTGTTTTTT.

This chain connects TRBV27 to TRBJ1-5; 10 bases are shared with TRBD1. J was trimmed by 7 bases and V by 6 bases; bases with no gene match: 6. Germline CDR1 reads MNHEY; CDR2 reads SMNVEV (reference sequence). The CDR3 is 14 residues long. CDR3 protein: CASSSTGGVQPQHF. CDR3 nucleotide sequence: TGTGCCAGCAGCTCGACAGGGGGCGTCCAGCCCCAGCATTTT.

The chain employs TRBV7-6 and TRBJ2-7; 12 bases map to TRBD2. V lost 1 base to trimming and J lost 6 bases; unmatched junction nucleotides: 13. Germline V gene lookup returns CDR1 SGHVS and CDR2 FNYEAQ. CDR3 length: 18 residues. The CDR3 sequence: CASSLVLAGLAGSVEQYF. The CDR3 nucleotides read TGTGCCAGCAGCTTAGTCCTAGCCGGACTAGCGGGATCTGTCGAGCAGTACTTC.

The rearrangement uses TRBV7-9 and TRBJ2-7, with unresolved D. Trimming pared 3 bases from V and 5 bases from J, leaving 5 bases between. CDR3 length: 11 amino acids. Germline V lookup: CDR1 SEHNR, CDR2 FQNEAQ (reference sequence). The CDR3 region is CASSFGNEQYF. The CDR3 bases are TGTGCCAGCAGCTTTGGGAACGAGCAGTACTTC. Full variable domain (missing parts from reference TRBV7-9 and TRBJ2-7): DTGVSQNPRHKITKRGQNVTFRCDPISEHNRLYWYRQTLGQGPEFLTYFQNEAQLEKSRLLSDRFSAERPKGSFSTLEIQRTEQGDSAMYLCASSFGNEQYFGPGTRLTVT.

V usage is TRBV5-5 and J usage is TRBJ1-1; tentatively, D is TRBD1 (6 bases). The germline CDR1 and CDR2 sequences are SGHKS and YYEKEE (reference sequence). This CDR3 has 15 residues. Trimming took 0 bases from V and 4 from J, leaving 13 bases between them. The CDR3 spells CASSLEGGLITEAFF. In DNA, the CDR3 is TGTGCCAGCAGCTTGGAGGGGGGTCTGATCACTGAAGCTTTCTTT.

The chain has TRBV29-1 and TRBJ2-1; a possible D gene is TRBD1 (6 bases). Germline CDR1 SQVTM, CDR2 ANQGSEA. Trimming took off 6 bases at V and 7 bases at J, with 19 bases between the two ends. There are 14 residues in the CDR3. As DNA, the CDR3 is TGCAGCGTCGCACCCCACAGGGACGGTAATGAGCAGTTCTTC. It is translated as CSVAPHRDGNEQFF.

Only a few counts were recorded for this clone. The chain is built from TRBV27 and TRBJ1-6; tentative D call: TRBD1 (5 bases). The CDR3 runs to 15 residues. Germline V gene data show CDR1 as MNHEY and CDR2 as SMNVEV (reference sequence). Trimming took 5 bases from V and 6 from J, leaving 14 bases between them. CDR3 DNA sequence: TGTGCCAGCAGTCCCGGGGCAGCCGTTAATTCACCCCTCCACTTT. This encodes CASSPGAAVNSPLHF.

This sequence joins TRBV28 and TRBJ1-5, with a tentative D call TRBD1 (5 bases). The CDR3 consists of 20 residues. The V gene lost 1 base and the J gene lost 3 bases, with 25 bases spanning the gap. Germline V lookup: CDR1 MDHEN, CDR2 SYDVKM. The CDR3 DNA reads TGTGCCAGCAGTTTATTGTTTGGGCAGGGATGGACGATGGCCAATCAGCCCCAGCATTTT. It translates to CASSLLFGQGWTMANQPQHF.